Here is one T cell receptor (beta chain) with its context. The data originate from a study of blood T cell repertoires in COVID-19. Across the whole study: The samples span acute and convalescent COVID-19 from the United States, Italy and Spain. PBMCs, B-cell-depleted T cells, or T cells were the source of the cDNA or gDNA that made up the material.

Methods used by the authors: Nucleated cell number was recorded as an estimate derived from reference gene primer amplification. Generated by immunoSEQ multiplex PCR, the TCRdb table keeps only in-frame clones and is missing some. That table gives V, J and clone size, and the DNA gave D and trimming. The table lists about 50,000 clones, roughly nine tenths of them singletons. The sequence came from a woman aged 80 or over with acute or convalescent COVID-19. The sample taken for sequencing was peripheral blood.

The CDR3 reads CASSPTDRVYEQYF. The CDR3 region has the DNA TGTGCCAGTAGTCCAACGGACAGGGTCTACGAGCAGTACTTC. The rearrangement joins TRBV19 to TRBJ2-7, with 8 bases fitting TRBD1. Germline CDR1 is LNHDA and CDR2 is SQIVND (reference sequence). With 5 bases clipped from V and 3 bases from J, the junction kept 6 bases outside the gene matches. The CDR3 runs 14 residues. Full variable domain (outside the CDR3, taken from reference TRBV19 and TRBJ2-7): DGGITQSPKYLFRKEGQNVTLSCEQNLNHDAMYWYRQDPGQGLRLIYYSQIVNDFQKGDIAEGYSVSREKKESFPLTVTSAQKNPTAFYLCASSPTDRVYEQYFGPGTRLTVT.